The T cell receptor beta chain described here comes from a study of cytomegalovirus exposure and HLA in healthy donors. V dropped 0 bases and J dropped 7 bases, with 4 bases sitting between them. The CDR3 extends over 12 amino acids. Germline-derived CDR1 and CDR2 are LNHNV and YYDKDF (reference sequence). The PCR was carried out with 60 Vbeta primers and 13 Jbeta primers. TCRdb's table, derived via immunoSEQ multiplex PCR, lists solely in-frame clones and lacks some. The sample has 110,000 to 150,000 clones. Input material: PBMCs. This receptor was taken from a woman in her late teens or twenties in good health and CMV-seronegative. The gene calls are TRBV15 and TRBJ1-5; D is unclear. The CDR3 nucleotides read TGTGCCACCAGCAGAGATCAACAGCCCCAGCATTTT. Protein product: CATSRDQQPQHF.